The clone carrying this T cell receptor (beta chain) was seen repeatedly, ten times or more. Full-length variable regions came from constant-region reverse primers plus semi-nested Nested Universal Primer A PCR. Each CDR3 protein is one row after TCRdb ran MiXCR on the 5' RACE reads. Counted here are approximately 47,000 distinct CDR3 sequences, 25% to 30% occurring once; the ten biggest clones make up roughly 1.9%. CDR3 length: 17 amino acids. CDR1 and CDR2 (germline): MNHEY, SVGEGT. Trimming removed 4 bases from V and 3 bases from J; junction bases left unmatched: 11. The specimen sequenced was naive CD4+ T cells sorted from blood. Stated subset: naive CD4+ T cells, CD4+CD45RA+CD25-. The chain employs TRBV6-2 or TRBV6-3 and TRBJ1-5; 8 bases match TRBD1. This receptor was taken from a female donor with breast cancer. CDR3 DNA: TGTGCCAGCAGTTCCGGGACAGGTGGGGAAGACAATCAGCCCCAGCATTTT. Amino acids: CASSSGTGGEDNQPQHF.